Listed here are 26 T cell receptor beta chains from one sample, sequenced in a study of OX40 agonist ivuxolimab in advanced cancers. The method was immunoSEQ multiplex PCR; TCRdb's version includes in-frame clones alone and lacks a portion of them. The repertoire includes over 100,000 clones, over 75% of them detected once, and more than 0.45% sits in the top ten. The sequences come from CD4+ or CD8+ T cells sorted from blood, collected in a trial of the OX40 agonist ivuxolimab. These receptors were obtained from an adult with an advanced solid tumor such as melanoma, head and neck, liver or kidney cancer.

V usage is TRBV28 and J usage is TRBJ2-7; perhaps D is TRBD1 or TRBD2 (5 bases each). Per the germline V gene, CDR1 is MDHEN and CDR2 is SYDVKM. The V end lost 3 bases, the J end lost 0 bases, and 9 bases lay between the germline ends. The CDR3 is 14 residues long. Written as DNA, the CDR3 is TGTGCCAGCAGTTTTCCGGGGCACTCCTACGAGCAGTACTTC. Its translation is CASSFPGHSYEQYF.

J is TRBJ2-7 and V is TRBV7-8; D is unclear. Germline CDR1 is SGHVS and CDR2 is FQNEAQ. The CDR3 extends over 10 amino acids. Trimming pared 5 bases from V and 4 bases from J, leaving 3 bases between. CDR3 nucleotides: TGTGCCAGCAGCGGGTACGAGCAGTACTTC. Its translation: CASSGYEQYF.

This clone appeared a single time. The chain links TRBV4-1 to TRBJ2-4; D gene uncertain. The CDR3 has 15 residues. Germline CDR1 is MGHRA and CDR2 is YSYEKL. V gave up 3 bases and J gave up 1 base, with 10 bases separating them. The DNA of the CDR3 is TGCGCCAGCAGCCAGGCCGGAACGGCCAAAAACATTCAGTACTTC. Amino acid sequence: CASSQAGTAKNIQYF.

V usage is TRBV7-2 and J usage is TRBJ2-1, with D unclear. The V gene's germline CDR1 is SGHTA and CDR2 FQGNSA. The CDR3 loop spans 12 amino acids. V was clipped by 0 bases and J by 13 bases, with 10 bases between them. The CDR3 DNA reads TGTGCCAGCAGCTTAGCTCCGGGCCTACAGTTCTTC. This translates into CASSLAPGLQFF.

This chain joins TRBV5-1 and TRBJ1-3; D not resolved. Germline CDR1 and CDR2: SGHRS and YFSETQ. V was pared by 1 base and J by 4 bases, with 6 bases between. This CDR3 has 13 residues. The CDR3 loop reads CASSLKGGNTIYF. The CDR3 bases are TGCGCCAGCAGCTTGAAAGGGGGAAACACCATATATTTT.

V usage is TRBV28 and J usage is TRBJ1-3; D is uncertain. The CDR3 has 14 amino acids. CDR1 MDHEN and CDR2 SYDVKM come from the germline V gene. Trimming shortened V by 3 bases and J by 0 bases, and 6 bases separated the two germline ends. The CDR3 region has the DNA TGTGCCAGCAGTTTCGCCAGCTCTGGAAACACCATATATTTT. It specifies CASSFASSGNTIYF.

V and J are TRBV4-2 and TRBJ2-7; D unresolved. Deletions cut 0 bases from V and 1 base from J, with 1 base between. The germline V gene has CDR1 LGHNA and CDR2 YNFKEQ. There are 12 residues in the CDR3. CDR3 in amino acids: CASSQDSYEQYF. CDR3 coding DNA: TGTGCCAGCAGCCAAGATTCCTACGAGCAGTACTTC.

The chain joins TRBV9 to TRBJ2-1, with 9 bases fitting TRBD2. The V and J ends lost 4 bases and 7 bases, in that order; junction bases with no gene match: 9. This CDR3 region has 15 residues. Germline-derived CDR1 and CDR2 are SGDLS and YYNGEE. The CDR3 loop reads CASSPLGGGGNEQFF. The CDR3 DNA sequence: TGTGCCAGCAGCCCCTTGGGCGGGGGGGGTAATGAGCAGTTCTTC.

The V call is TRBV7-9, the J call TRBJ1-1; D is undetermined. Germline CDR1 reads SEHNR; CDR2 reads FQNEAQ (reference sequence). V lost 5 bases to trimming and J lost 10 bases, with 14 bases between them. The CDR3 runs 12 residues. The CDR3 DNA sequence: TGTGCCAGCAGCAACGTCGTACCAGCAGCTTTCTTT. Protein sequence: CASSNVVPAAFF.

The CDR3 bases are TGTGCCAGCAGCTTGGGACGGGACTATGGCTACACCTTC. It translates to CASSLGRDYGYTF. The chain joins TRBV5-4 to TRBJ1-2; the D is unclear. Germline CDR1 reads SGHNT; CDR2 reads YYREEE (reference sequence). V gave up 0 bases and J gave up 3 bases, with 6 bases separating them. The CDR3 has 13 amino acids.

The genes are TRBV7-2 and TRBJ2-7; D is perhaps TRBD2 (5 bases). This CDR3 is 14 amino acids long. V was clipped by 0 bases and J by 6 bases, with 12 bases between them. CDR1 and CDR2 (germline): SGHTA, FQGNSA. The DNA of the CDR3 is TGTGCCAGCAGCTTAGCCGCCGGGGAGCGCGAGCAGTACTTC. Protein: CASSLAAGEREQYF.

V usage is TRBV6-5 and J usage is TRBJ1-6; the D is unclear. The CDR3 has 13 amino acids. Germline lookup yields CDR1 MNHEY and CDR2 SVGAGI. Trimming took off 10 bases at V and 7 bases at J, with 14 bases between the two ends. CDR3 nucleotide sequence: TGTGCCACCACATCCCCACCGAATTCACCCCTCCACTTT. Its protein is CATTSPPNSPLHF.

The rearrangement uses TRBV5-6 and TRBJ1-5; 9 nucleotides agree with TRBD1. With V trimmed by 2 bases and J by 3 bases, 9 bases remained unmatched. The germline V gene has CDR1 SGHDT and CDR2 YYEEEE. This CDR3 comprises 17 residues. CDR3 amino acids: CASSLFKTGGSNQPQHF. The CDR3 nucleotides are TGTGCCAGCAGCTTATTCAAGACAGGGGGTTCCAATCAGCCCCAGCATTTT.

This chain connects TRBV6-1 to TRBJ1-1; maybe TRBD1 (6 bases). Germline CDR1 reads MNHNS; CDR2 reads SASEGT. The V and J ends lost 5 bases and 1 base respectively, with 11 bases between them. The CDR3 has 14 residues. The CDR3 nucleotides read TGTGCCAGCAGTTGGACAGCTCGGAACACTGAAGCTTTCTTT. Residues: CASSWTARNTEAFF.

The chain joins TRBV7-2 to TRBJ1-6, with TRBD1 identical over 10 bases. Germline CDR1 and CDR2: SGHTA and FQGNSA. The CDR3 sequence is 17 residues long. V lost 4 bases to trimming and J lost 9 bases; unmatched junction nucleotides: 12. The CDR3 bases are TGTGCCAGCAGCTCGGGACAGGGGTACGTTGATGGTTCACCCCTCCACTTT. It encodes CASSSGQGYVDGSPLHF.

The chain employs TRBV11-3 and TRBJ2-1; TRBD2 aligns across 9 bases. Per the germline V gene, CDR1 is SGHNT and CDR2 is YENEEA. This CDR3 is built from 14 residues. J gave up 10 bases and V 4 bases, and 8 bases lay outside the gene matches. The CDR3 nucleotides read TGTGCCAGCAGCTATAGCGGGGGCAGTTGGGAGCAGTTCTTC. Translation: CASSYSGGSWEQFF.

The chain links TRBV5-4 to TRBJ1-6, with D possibly TRBD1 on 5 matching bases. Germline V gene sequence: CDR1 SGHNT, CDR2 YYREEE (reference sequence). This CDR3 comprises 14 residues. V was clipped by 0 bases and J by 7 bases, with 8 bases between them. CDR3 sequence: CASSLAGGNSPLHF. The CDR3 nucleotides read TGTGCCAGCAGCTTGGCTGGGGGGAATTCACCCCTCCACTTT.

CDR3 protein: CASSSRTGDYGYTF. The CDR3, as DNA: TGTGCCAGCAGCTCCCGAACAGGGGACTATGGCTACACCTTC. The chain is built from TRBV5-8 and TRBJ1-2; 7 positions agree with TRBD1. This CDR3 is built from 14 residues. CDR1 and CDR2 (germline): SGHTS, YDEGEE. Trimming removed 3 bases from V and 3 bases from J; junction bases left unmatched: 5.

This chain connects TRBV18 to TRBJ2-5; no definite D call. V was pared by 2 bases and J by 1 base, with 5 bases between. CDR1 KGHSH and CDR2 LQKENI come from the germline V gene. The length of the CDR3 is 13 residues. As DNA, the CDR3 is TGTGCCAGCTCACCAATGGGCCAAGAGACCCAGTACTTC. This encodes CASSPMGQETQYF.

V usage is TRBV19 and J usage is TRBJ1-3; D unclear. This CDR3 has 13 residues. The V and J ends lost 3 bases and 2 bases respectively, with 5 bases between them. The germline CDR1 and CDR2 sequences are LNHDA and SQIVND (reference sequence). The CDR3 is CASSISPGNTIYF. The CDR3 DNA reads as TGTGCCAGTAGTATCAGTCCTGGAAACACCATATATTTT. Supplemented by reference TRBV19 and TRBJ1-3, the full variable domain reads DGGITQSPKYLFRKEGQNVTLSCEQNLNHDAMYWYRQDPGQGLRLIYYSQIVNDFQKGDIAEGYSVSREKKESFPLTVTSAQKNPTAFYLCASSISPGNTIYFGEGSWLTVV.

The rearrangement joins TRBV2 to TRBJ2-7; TRBD2 matches at 13 bases. The CDR3 runs 16 residues. The ends lost 6 bases at V and 5 bases at J; junction bases unmatched: 10. Germline V gene sequence: CDR1 SNHLY, CDR2 FYNNEI. CDR3 nucleotides: TGTGCCAGCAGCAGACTAGCGGGGGGAGTGAGCAACGAGCAGTACTTC. As protein: CASSRLAGGVSNEQYF.

The chain's CDR3 is CASSPSGNPPNEQFF. Written as DNA, the CDR3 is TGTGCCAGCAGTCCCTCAGGCAACCCCCCCAATGAGCAGTTCTTC. The chain has TRBV28 and TRBJ2-1; D is unclear. The germline gives CDR1 MDHEN, CDR2 SYDVKM. The ends were cut back, 5 bases at V and 6 bases at J, with 17 bases in the middle. CDR3 length equals 15 residues.

This clone was recorded once. The rearrangement joins TRBV6-5 to TRBJ1-5; D is possibly TRBD1 (6 bases). Germline CDR1 is MNHEY and CDR2 is SVGAGI. The CDR3 extends over 13 amino acids. The V end lost 4 bases, the J end lost 7 bases, and 11 bases lay between the germline ends. CDR3 sequence reads: CASSSQGKQPQHF. The CDR3 region has the DNA TGTGCCAGCAGTTCTCAGGGGAAGCAGCCCCAGCATTTT.

V is TRBV5-8 and J is TRBJ1-4; 9 bases match TRBD1. The CDR3 has 14 amino acids. Germline CDR1 SGHTS, CDR2 YDEGEE. Losses at the gene ends were 4 bases for V and 5 bases for J; bases not matched to a gene: 3. Written as DNA, the CDR3 is TGTGCCAGCAGCCGTGGACAGGGGAATGAAAAACTGTTTTTT. It encodes CASSRGQGNEKLFF.

J is TRBJ2-5 and V is TRBV6-5; D is undetermined. Per germline, CDR1 MNHEY and CDR2 SVGAGI. The CDR3 loop spans 14 amino acids. Trimming took 0 bases from V and 2 from J, leaving 7 bases between them. CDR3 in amino acids: CASSYSYNQETQYF. CDR3 sequence (DNA): TGTGCCAGCAGTTACTCGTACAATCAAGAGACCCAGTACTTC.

The chain couples TRBV2 to TRBJ2-5; D not resolved. Trimming shortened V by 3 bases and J by 5 bases, and 7 bases separated the two germline ends. This CDR3 contains 12 residues. From germline, CDR1 is SNHLY and CDR2 FYNNEI. CDR3 nucleotides: TGTGCCAGCAGTGACTCCGGGGAGACCCAGTACTTC. Translation gives CASSDSGETQYF.